This T cell receptor beta chain was identified in a study of cytomegalovirus exposure and HLA in healthy donors. This PCR relied on a set of 60 Vbeta primers and 13 Jbeta primers. Produced via immunoSEQ multiplex PCR; TCRdb's table is partial and in-frame only. The table lists approximately 140,000 clones. There are 15 residues in the CDR3. Germline V gene lookup returns CDR1 MGHRA and CDR2 YSYEKL. The V gene end was trimmed by 3 bases and the J gene end by 3 bases; junction bases not matched to a gene: 6. Sequenced material: PBMCs. The chain combines TRBV4-1 with TRBJ2-5, with 8 bases lining up with TRBD1. The TCR comes from a woman under 30 in good health and CMV-seronegative. The CDR3 loop reads CASSHPQGGEETQYF. CDR3 coding DNA: TGCGCCAGCAGCCATCCACAGGGGGGAGAAGAGACCCAGTACTTC.